The clone carrying this T cell receptor (beta chain) was detected many times. Its matching antigen is unknown. Noted time point: persistent/refractory GD, antithyroid drugs over 5 years with positive TRAb. RNA extracted from PBMCs served as the sequencing template. The sample originates from a study of regulatory T cells in long-lasting Graves disease. The CDR3 contains 14 residues. V was clipped by 0 bases and J by 2 bases, with 9 bases between them. Germline values: CDR1 SGHRS, CDR2 YFSETQ. To make TCR beta libraries, researchers used iRepertoire HTBI primers and Arm-PCR of CDR3 regions. TCRdb re-analysed the multiplex PCR reads in MiXCR, keeping a single row per CDR3 protein. The sample contains around 460,000 distinct CDR3 sequences, under 25% of which appear only once. Overall study findings and caveats: With 2,500 to 3,500 shared public clonotypes, persistent patients exceeded new patients, who shared over 850. Newly diagnosed Graves' patients exceeded persistent ones in TCR diversity. TRBV28, TRBJ1-2 and TRBJ2-5 were favored in persistent disease. Limited samples may have lowered accuracy.

The chain links TRBV5-1 to TRBJ2-7, with TRBD1 as a possible D gene (6 bases). The sequence was collected from a female donor with Graves disease. The sequencing here drew on peripheral blood mononuclear cells (PBMCs), taken when the disease was refractory, from a patient treated with antithyroid drugs. The CDR3 loop is CASSLDGQTYEQYF. The DNA of the CDR3 is TGCGCCAGCAGCTTGGATGGACAGACCTACGAGCAGTACTTC.